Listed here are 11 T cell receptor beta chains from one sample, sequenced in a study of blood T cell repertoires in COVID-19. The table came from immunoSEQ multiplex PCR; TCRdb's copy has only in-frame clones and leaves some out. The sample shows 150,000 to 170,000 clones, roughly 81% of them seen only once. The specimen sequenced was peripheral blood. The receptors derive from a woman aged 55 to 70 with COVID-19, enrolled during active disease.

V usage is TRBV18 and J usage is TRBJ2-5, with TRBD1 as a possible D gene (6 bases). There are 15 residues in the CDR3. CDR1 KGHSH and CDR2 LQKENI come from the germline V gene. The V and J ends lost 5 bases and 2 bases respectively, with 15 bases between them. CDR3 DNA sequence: TGTGCCAGCTCAACGAGAACAGGGTTACAAGAGACCCAGTACTTC. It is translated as CASSTRTGLQETQYF.

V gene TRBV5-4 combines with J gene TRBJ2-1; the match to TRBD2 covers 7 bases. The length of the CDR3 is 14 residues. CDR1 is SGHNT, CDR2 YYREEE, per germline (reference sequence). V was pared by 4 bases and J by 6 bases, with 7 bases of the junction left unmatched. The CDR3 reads CASSTRWGGNEQFF. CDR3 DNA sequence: TGTGCCAGCAGCACCCGATGGGGGGGCAATGAGCAGTTCTTC.

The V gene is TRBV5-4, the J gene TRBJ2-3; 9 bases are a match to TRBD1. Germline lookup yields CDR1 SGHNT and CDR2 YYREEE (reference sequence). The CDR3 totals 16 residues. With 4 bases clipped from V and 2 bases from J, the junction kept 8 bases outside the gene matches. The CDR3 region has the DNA TGTGCCAGCAGCAGCGGACGGGACAGGGCCACAGATACGCAGTATTTT. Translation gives CASSSGRDRATDTQYF.

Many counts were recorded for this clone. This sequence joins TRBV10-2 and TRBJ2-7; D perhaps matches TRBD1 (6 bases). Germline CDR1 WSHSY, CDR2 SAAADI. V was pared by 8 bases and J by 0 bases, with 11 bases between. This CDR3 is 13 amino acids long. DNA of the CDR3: TGCGCCAGCGCTACAGGGAGCTCCTACGAGCAGTACGTC. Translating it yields CASATGSSYEQYV.

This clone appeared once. The CDR3 DNA reads TGTGCCAGCAGTCCTCCCCGGGAGATCAATGAAAAACTGTTTTTT. Amino acids: CASSPPREINEKLFF. The V gene is TRBV5-5, the J gene TRBJ1-4; no clear D gene. Trimming took off 5 bases at V and 5 bases at J, with 16 bases between the two ends. The CDR3 covers 15 residues. Looked up from germline, CDR1 is SGHKS and CDR2 is YYEKEE (reference sequence).

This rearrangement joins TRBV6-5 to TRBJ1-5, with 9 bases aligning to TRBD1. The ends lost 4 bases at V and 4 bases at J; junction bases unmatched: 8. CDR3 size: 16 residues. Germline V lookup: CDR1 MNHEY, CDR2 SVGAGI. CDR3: CASSSWGQGGNQPQHF. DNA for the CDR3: TGTGCCAGCAGTTCCTGGGGACAGGGAGGTAATCAGCCCCAGCATTTT.

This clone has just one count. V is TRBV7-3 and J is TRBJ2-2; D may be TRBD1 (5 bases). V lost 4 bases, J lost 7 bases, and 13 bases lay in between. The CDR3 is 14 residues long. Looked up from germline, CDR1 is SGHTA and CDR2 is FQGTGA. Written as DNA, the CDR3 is TGTGCCAGCAGCTCCGGACATATCGGCGGGGAGCTGTTTTTT. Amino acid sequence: CASSSGHIGGELFF.

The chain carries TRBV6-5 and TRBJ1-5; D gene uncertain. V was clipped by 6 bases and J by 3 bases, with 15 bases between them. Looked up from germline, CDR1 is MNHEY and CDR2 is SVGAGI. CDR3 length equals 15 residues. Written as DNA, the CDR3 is TGTGCCAGCAGCCTATATGACGGGTACAATCAGCCCCAGCATTTT. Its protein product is CASSLYDGYNQPQHF.

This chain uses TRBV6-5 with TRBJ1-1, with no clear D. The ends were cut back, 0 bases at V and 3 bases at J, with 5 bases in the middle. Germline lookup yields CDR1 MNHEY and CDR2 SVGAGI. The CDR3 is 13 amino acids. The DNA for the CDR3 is TGTGCCAGCAGTTACTCGCTATACACTGAAGCTTTCTTT. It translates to CASSYSLYTEAFF.

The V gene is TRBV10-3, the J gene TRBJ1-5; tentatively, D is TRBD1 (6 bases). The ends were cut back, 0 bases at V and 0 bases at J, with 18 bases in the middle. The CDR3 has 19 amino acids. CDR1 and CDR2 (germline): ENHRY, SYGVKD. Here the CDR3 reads CAISESAGAPVYSNQPQHF. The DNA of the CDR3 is TGTGCCATCAGTGAGTCGGCAGGGGCCCCCGTTTATAGCAATCAGCCCCAGCATTTT.

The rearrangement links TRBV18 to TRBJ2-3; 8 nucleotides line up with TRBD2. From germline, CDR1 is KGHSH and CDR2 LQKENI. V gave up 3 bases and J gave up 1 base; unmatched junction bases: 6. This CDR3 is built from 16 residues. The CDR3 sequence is CASSPLGTRGTDTQYF. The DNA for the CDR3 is TGTGCCAGCTCACCCCTAGGGACTAGGGGCACAGATACGCAGTATTTT.